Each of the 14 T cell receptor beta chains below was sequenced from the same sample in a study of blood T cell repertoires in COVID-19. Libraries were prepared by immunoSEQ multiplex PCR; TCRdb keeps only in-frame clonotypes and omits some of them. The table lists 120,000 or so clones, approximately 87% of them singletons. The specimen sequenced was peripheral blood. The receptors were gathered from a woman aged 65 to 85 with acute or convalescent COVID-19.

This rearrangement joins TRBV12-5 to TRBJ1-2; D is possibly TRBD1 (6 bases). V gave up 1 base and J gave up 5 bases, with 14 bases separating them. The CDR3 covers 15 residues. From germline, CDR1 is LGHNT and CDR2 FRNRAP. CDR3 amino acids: CASGLGRQDLYGYTF. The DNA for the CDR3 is TGTGCTAGTGGTTTGGGTAGACAGGACCTGTATGGCTACACCTTC.

CDR3 DNA sequence: TGTGCCAGCAGCGCTAGGGGAGGCGGGGGGGCCTGGAATGAGCAGTTCTTC. Its translation: CASSARGGGGAWNEQFF. The chain couples TRBV9 to TRBJ2-1; 9 bases are shared with TRBD2. Germline values: CDR1 SGDLS, CDR2 YYNGEE. Germline trimming cut 3 bases from V and 7 bases from J; bases unmatched to any gene: 14. The CDR3 totals 17 residues.

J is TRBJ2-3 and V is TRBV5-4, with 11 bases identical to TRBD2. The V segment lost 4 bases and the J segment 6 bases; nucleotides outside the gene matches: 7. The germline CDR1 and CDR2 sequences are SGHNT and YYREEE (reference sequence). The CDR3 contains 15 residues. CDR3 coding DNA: TGTGCCAGCAGCACCTATAGCGGGGGGGCGGATACGCAGTATTTT. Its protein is CASSTYSGGADTQYF.

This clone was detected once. The CDR3 region is CASSPRGGVNEKLFF. The CDR3, as DNA: TGTGCCAGCAGTCCCCGCGGGGGGGTTAATGAAAAACTGTTTTTT. This sequence joins TRBV27 and TRBJ1-4; tentatively, D is TRBD1 (5 bases). CDR1 is MNHEY and CDR2 is SMNVEV in the germline V gene (reference sequence). This CDR3 comprises 15 residues. V lost 5 bases and J lost 4, with 14 bases in between.

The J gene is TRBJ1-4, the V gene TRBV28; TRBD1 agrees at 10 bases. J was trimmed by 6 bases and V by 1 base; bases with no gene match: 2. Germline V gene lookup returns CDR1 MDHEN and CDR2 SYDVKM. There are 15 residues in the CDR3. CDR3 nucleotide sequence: TGTGCCAGCAGTTTATCCGGGACAGGGGATGAAAAACTGTTTTTT. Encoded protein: CASSLSGTGDEKLFF.

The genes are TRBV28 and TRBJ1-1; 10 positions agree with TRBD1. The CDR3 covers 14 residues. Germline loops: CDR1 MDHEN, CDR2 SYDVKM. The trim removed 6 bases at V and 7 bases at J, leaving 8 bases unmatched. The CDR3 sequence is CASRPTGGFGEAFF. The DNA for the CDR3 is TGTGCCAGCAGACCGACAGGGGGCTTTGGTGAAGCTTTCTTT.

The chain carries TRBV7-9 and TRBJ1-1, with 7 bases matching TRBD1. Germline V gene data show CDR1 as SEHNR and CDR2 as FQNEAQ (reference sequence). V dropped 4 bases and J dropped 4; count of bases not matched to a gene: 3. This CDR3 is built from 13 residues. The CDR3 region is CASSSQGGTEAFF. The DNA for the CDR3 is TGTGCCAGCAGCTCCCAGGGGGGCACTGAAGCTTTCTTT.

As DNA, the CDR3 is TGTGCCAGCAGGGGCAGGGGGGTCTACGAGCAGTACTTC. This codes for CASRGRGVYEQYF. The chain employs TRBV6-1 and TRBJ2-7, with TRBD1 as a possible D gene (7 bases). The V gene's germline CDR1 is MNHNS and CDR2 SASEGT. Trimming took off 6 bases at V and 3 bases at J, with 12 bases between the two ends. The CDR3 extends over 13 amino acids.

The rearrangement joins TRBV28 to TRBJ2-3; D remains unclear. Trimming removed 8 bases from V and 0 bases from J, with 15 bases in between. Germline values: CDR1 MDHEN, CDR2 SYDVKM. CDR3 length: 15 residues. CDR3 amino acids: CASYPSPPSTDTQYF. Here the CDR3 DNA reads TGTGCCAGCTACCCGAGCCCACCTAGCACAGATACGCAGTATTTT. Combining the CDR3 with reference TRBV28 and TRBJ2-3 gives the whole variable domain DVKVTQSSRYLVKRTGEKVFLECVQDMDHENMFWYRQDPGLGLRLIYFSYDVKMKEKGDIPEGYSVSREKKERFSLILESASTNQTSMYLCASYPSPPSTDTQYFGPGTRLTVL.

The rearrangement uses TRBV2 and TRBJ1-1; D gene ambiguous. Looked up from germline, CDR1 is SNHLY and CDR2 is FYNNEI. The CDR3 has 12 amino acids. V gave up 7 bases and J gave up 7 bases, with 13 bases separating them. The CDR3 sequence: CASTLKQLEAFF. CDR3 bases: TGTGCCAGCACCTTAAAACAGCTTGAAGCTTTCTTT.

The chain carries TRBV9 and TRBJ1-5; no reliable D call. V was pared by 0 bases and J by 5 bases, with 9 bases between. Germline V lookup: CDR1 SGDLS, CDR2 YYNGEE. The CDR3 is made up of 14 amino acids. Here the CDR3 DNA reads TGTGCCAGCAGCGTAGCCCAGGCCGATCAGCCCCAGCATTTT. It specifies CASSVAQADQPQHF.

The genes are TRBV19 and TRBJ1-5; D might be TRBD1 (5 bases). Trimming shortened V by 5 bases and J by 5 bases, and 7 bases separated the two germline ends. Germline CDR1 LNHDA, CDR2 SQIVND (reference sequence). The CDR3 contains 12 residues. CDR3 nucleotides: TGTGCCAGTAGTGGAGGGGATCAGCCCCAGCATTTT. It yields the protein CASSGGDQPQHF.

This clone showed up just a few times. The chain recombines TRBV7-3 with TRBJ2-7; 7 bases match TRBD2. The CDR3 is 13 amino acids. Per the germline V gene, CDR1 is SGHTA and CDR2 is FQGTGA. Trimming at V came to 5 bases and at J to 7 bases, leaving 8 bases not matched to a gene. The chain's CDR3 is CASSPQPGGEQYF. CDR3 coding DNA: TGTGCCAGCAGCCCACAGCCCGGGGGGGAGCAGTACTTC.

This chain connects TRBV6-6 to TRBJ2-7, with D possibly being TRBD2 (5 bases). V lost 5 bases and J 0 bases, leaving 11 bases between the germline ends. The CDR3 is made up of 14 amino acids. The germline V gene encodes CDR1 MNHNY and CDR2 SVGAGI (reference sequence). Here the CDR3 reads CASSPMTTSYEQYF. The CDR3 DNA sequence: TGTGCCAGCAGTCCTATGACTACCTCCTACGAGCAGTACTTC.